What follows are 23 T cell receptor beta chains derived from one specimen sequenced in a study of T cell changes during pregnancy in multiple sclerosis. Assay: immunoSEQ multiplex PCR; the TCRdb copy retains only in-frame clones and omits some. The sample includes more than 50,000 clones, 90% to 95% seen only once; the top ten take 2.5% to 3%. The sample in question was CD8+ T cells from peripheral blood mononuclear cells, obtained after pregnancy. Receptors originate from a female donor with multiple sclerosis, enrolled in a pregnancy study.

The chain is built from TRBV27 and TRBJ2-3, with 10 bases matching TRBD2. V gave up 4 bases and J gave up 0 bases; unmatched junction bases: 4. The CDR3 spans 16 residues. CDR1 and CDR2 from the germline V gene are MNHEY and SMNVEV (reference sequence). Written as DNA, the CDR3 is TGTGCCAGCAGTTCGGGACTAGCGAGAAGCACAGATACGCAGTATTTT. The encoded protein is CASSSGLARSTDTQYF.

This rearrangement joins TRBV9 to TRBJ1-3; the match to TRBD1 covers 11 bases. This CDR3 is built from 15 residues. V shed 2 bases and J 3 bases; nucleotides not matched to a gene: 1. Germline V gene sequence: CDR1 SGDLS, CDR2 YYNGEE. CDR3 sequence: CASSVGTGGGNTIYF. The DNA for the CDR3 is TGTGCCAGCAGCGTTGGGACAGGGGGTGGAAACACCATATATTTT.

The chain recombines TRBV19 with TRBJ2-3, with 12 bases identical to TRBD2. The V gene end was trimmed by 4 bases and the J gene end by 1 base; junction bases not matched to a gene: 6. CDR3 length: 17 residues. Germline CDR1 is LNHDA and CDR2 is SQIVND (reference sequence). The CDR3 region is CASSTKRLAGGTDTQYF. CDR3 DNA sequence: TGTGCCAGTAGTACTAAAAGACTAGCGGGAGGCACAGATACGCAGTATTTT.

CDR3 bases: TGTGCCAGCAGTGATAGCGGGACTTACACCGGGGAGCTGTTTTTT. Its protein product is CASSDSGTYTGELFF. The chain uses TRBV27 and TRBJ2-2, with TRBD2 matching 8 bases. V lost 5 bases to trimming and J lost 3 bases; unmatched junction nucleotides: 5. This CDR3 has 15 amino acids. Germline V gene sequence: CDR1 MNHEY, CDR2 SMNVEV (reference sequence).

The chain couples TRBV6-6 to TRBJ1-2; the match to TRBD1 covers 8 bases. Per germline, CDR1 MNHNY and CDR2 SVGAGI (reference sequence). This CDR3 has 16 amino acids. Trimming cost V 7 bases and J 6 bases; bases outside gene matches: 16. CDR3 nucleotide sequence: TGTGCCAGCAAACCGGGACAGGCAAATTCCGGGGATGGCTACACCTTC. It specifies CASKPGQANSGDGYTF.

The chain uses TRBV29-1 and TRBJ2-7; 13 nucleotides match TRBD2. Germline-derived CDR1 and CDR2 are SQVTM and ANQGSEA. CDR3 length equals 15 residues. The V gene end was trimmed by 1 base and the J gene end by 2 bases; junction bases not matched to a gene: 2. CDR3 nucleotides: TGCAGCGTTGAAGGGGGGACTAGCGGGGCCTACGAGCAGTACTTC. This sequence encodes CSVEGGTSGAYEQYF.

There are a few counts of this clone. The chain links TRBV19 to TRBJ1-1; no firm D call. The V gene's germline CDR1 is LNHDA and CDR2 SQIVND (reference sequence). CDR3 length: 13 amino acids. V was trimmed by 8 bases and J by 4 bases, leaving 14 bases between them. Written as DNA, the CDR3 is TGTGCCAGTGGAGCGGGGAGGGTCACTGAAGCTTTCTTT. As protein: CASGAGRVTEAFF.

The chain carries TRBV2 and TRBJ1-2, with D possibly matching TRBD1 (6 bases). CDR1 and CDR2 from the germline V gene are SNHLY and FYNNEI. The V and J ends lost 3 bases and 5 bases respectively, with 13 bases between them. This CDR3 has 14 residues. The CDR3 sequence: CASSESDRKYGYTF. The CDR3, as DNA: TGTGCCAGCAGTGAGTCGGACAGAAAGTATGGCTACACCTTC.

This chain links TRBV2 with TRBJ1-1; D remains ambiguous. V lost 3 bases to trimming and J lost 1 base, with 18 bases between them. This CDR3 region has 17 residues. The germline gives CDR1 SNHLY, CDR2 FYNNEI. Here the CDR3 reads CASSDFRRHLPNTEAFF. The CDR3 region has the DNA TGTGCCAGCAGTGATTTTCGTCGACATCTCCCGAACACTGAAGCTTTCTTT.

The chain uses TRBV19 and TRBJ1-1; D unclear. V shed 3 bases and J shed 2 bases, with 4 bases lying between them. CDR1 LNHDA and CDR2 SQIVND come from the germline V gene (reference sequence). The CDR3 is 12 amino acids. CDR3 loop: CASSIRNTEAFF. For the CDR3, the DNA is TGTGCCAGTAGTATCCGTAACACTGAAGCTTTCTTT.

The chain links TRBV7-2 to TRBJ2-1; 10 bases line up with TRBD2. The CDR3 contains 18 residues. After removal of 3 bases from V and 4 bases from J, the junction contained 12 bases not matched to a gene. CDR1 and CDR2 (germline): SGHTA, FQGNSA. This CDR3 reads CASSFLFPSGSRYNEQFF. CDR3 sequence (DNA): TGTGCCAGCAGCTTCCTATTTCCTAGCGGGAGTAGGTACAATGAGCAGTTCTTC. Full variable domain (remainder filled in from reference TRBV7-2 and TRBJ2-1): GAGVSQSPSNKVTEKGKDVELRCDPISGHTALYWYRQSLGQGLEFLIYFQGNSAPDKSGLPSDRFSAERTGGSVSTLTIQRTQQEDSAVYLCASSFLFPSGSRYNEQFFGPGTRLTVL.

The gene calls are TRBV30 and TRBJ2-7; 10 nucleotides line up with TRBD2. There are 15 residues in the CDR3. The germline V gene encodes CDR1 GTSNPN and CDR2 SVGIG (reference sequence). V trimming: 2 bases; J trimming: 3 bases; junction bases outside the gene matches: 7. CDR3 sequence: CAWSMGSGRFYEQYF. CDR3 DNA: TGTGCCTGGAGTATGGGTAGCGGGAGGTTCTACGAGCAGTACTTC.

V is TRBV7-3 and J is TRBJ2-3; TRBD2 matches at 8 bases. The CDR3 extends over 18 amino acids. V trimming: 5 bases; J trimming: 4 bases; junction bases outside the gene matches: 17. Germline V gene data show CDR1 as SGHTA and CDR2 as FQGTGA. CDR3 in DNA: TGTGCCAGCAGCCCCCAACACTCCAGCGGGAGCGAGGCAGATACGCAGTATTTT. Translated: CASSPQHSSGSEADTQYF.

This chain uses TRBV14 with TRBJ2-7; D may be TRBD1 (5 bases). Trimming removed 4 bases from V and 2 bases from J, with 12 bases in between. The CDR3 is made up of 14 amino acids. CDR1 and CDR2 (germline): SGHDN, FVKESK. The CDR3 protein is CASSPTVMPYEQYF. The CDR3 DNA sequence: TGTGCCAGCAGCCCGACAGTAATGCCCTACGAGCAGTACTTC. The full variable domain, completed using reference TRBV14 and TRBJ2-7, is EAGVTQFPSHSVIEKGQTVTLRCDPISGHDNLYWYRRVMGKEIKFLLHFVKESKQDESGMPNNRFLAERTGGTYSTLKVQPAELEDSGVYFCASSPTVMPYEQYFGPGTRLTVT.

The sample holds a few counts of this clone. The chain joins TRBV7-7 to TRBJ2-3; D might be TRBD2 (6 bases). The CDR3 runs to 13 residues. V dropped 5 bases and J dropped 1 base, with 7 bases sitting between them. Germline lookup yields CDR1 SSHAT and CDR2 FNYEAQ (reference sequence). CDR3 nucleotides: TGTGCCAGCAGCCCTAGCGGCACAGATACGCAGTATTTT. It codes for CASSPSGTDTQYF.

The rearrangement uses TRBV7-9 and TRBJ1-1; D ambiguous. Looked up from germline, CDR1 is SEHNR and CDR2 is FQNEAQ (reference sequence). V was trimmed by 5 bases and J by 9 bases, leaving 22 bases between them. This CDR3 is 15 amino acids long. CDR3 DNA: TGTGCCAGCAGCGGAGATAATATTAACCCTTGGAAAGCTTTCTTT. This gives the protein CASSGDNINPWKAFF.

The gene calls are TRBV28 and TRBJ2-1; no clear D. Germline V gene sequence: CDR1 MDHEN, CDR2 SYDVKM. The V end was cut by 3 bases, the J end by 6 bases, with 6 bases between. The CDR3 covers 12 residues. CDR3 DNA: TGTGCCAGCAGTTTTCTCTCCAATGAGCAGTTCTTC. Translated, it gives CASSFLSNEQFF.

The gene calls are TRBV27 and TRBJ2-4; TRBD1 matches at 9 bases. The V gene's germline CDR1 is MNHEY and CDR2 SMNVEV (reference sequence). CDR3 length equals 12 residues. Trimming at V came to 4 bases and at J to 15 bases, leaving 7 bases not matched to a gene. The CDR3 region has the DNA TGTGCCAGCAGTTATCCCGGACAGGGGACGTACTTC. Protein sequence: CASSYPGQGTYF.

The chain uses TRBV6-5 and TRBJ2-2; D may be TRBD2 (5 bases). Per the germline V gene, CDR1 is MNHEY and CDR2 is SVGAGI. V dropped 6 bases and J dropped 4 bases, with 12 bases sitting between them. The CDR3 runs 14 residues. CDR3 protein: CASSDPGVTGELFF. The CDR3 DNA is TGTGCCAGCAGCGACCCCGGGGTCACCGGGGAGCTGTTTTTT.

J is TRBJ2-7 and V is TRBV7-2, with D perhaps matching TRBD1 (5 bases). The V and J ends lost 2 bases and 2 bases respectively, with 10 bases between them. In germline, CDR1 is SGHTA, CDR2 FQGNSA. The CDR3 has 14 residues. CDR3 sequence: CASSLQGQTYEQYF. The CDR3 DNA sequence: TGTGCCAGCAGCTTACAGGGTCAAACCTACGAGCAGTACTTC.

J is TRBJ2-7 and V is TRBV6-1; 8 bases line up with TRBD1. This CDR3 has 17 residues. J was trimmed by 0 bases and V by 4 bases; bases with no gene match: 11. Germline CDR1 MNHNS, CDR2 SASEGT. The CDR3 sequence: CASSGLPGQVNSYEQYF. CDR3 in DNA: TGTGCCAGCAGTGGATTACCGGGACAGGTAAACTCCTACGAGCAGTACTTC.

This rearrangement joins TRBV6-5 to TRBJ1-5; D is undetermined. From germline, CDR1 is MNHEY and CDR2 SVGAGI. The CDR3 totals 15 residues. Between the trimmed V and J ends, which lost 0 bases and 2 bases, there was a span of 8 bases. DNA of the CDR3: TGTGCCAGCAGTTACTCGCGCGGGGGCAATCAGCCCCAGCATTTT. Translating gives CASSYSRGGNQPQHF.

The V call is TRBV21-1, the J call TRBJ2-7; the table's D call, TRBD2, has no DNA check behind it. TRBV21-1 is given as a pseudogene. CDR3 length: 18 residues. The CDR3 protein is CASSKDPSKGAGAYEQYF. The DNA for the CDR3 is TGTGCCAGCAGCAAAGACCCCTCTAAAGGAGCGGGGGCCTACGAGCAGTACTTC.